The 2 T cell receptor beta chains in this list originate from one sample, sequenced in a study of blood T cell repertoires in COVID-19. Only in-frame clones appear in the TCRdb table, and some are missing; sequencing was by immunoSEQ multiplex PCR. The sample lists some 75,000 clones; about four fifths were seen once. Sequenced sample: peripheral blood. Receptor source: a woman at least 80 years old with active or convalescent COVID-19.

The chain couples TRBV7-2 to TRBJ1-4, with TRBD1 identical over 8 bases. Trimming at V came to 0 bases and at J to 8 bases, leaving 8 bases not matched to a gene. CDR1 is SGHTA, CDR2 FQGNSA, per germline. The CDR3 covers 16 residues. CDR3 residues: CASSLAAQGAGEKLFF. As DNA, the CDR3 is TGTGCCAGCAGCTTAGCTGCCCAGGGGGCAGGGGAAAAACTGTTTTTT.

The genes are TRBV10-2 and TRBJ1-6; 7 bases match TRBD1. The CDR3 runs to 13 residues. V was clipped by 1 base and J by 11 bases; unmatched bases: 2. The germline V gene encodes CDR1 WSHSY and CDR2 SAAADI. The CDR3 DNA sequence: TGCGCCAGCAGTGAGTTGGGGACAGCACCCCTCCACTTT. Protein: CASSELGTAPLHF.